This TCR beta chain was documented in a study of technical replicates of blood from several donors. The count of this clone is one. The CDR3 consists of 18 residues. TCRdb's copy holds only in-frame clones and misses some; the assay was immunoSEQ multiplex PCR. The data hold 87,000 or so clones, with 92% observed a single time. Sequencing input: T cells isolated from PBMCs. The clonotype was recovered from a human donor in good health. V usage is TRBV21-1 and J usage is TRBJ2-3; TRBD1 is the table's D call, not checked against the DNA. TRBV21-1 is described as a pseudogene. As DNA, the CDR3 is TGTGCCAGCAGCAAAGACGCGAGGGAGGACAGGAGCACAGATACGCAGTATTTT. This sequence encodes CASSKDAREDRSTDTQYF.